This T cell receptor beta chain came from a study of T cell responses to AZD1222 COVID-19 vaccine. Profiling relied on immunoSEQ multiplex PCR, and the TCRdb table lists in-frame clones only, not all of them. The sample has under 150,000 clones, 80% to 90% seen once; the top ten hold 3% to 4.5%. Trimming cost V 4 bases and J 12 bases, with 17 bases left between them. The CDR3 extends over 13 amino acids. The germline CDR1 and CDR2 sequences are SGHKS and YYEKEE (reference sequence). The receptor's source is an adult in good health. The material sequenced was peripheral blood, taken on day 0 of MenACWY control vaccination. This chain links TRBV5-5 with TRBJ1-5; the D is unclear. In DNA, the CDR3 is TGTGCCAGCAGCCCCGGGCCGCTGACCTACCAGCATTTT. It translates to CASSPGPLTYQHF.